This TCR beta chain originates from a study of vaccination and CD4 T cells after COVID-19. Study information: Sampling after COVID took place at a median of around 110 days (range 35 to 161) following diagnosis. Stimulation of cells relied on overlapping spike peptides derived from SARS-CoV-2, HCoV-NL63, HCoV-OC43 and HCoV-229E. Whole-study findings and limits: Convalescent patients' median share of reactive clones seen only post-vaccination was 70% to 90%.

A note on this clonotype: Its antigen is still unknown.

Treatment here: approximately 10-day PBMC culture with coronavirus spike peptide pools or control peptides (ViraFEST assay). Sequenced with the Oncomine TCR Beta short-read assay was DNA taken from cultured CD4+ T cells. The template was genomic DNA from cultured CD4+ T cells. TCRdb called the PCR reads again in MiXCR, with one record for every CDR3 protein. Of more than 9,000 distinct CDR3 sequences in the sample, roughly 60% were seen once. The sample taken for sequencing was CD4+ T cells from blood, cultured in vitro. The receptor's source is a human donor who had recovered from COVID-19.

CDR3 coding DNA: TGTGCCAGCAGCTTAGGTCACAGTTTGGCCTACGAGCAGTACTTC. This translates into CASSLGHSLAYEQYF. The V call is TRBV11-2, the J call TRBJ2-7; D uncertain. The germline V and J ends were trimmed by 1 base and 2 bases, with 12 bases remaining between them. Germline-derived CDR1 and CDR2 are SGHAT and FQNNGV. This CDR3 region has 15 residues.